Listed here is a single T cell receptor beta chain. The antigen is not known. This sample is part of a study of monozygotic twins with inflammatory bowel disease. Study conclusions and caveats: In patient repertoires, differing immunosuppressive treatments may have added some variability.

From its re-call of the 5' RACE reads, TCRdb lists each CDR3 protein once, without DNA. The listing contains under 45,000 distinct CDR3 sequences. The CDR3 is 16 residues long. Germline CDR1 is MGHRA and CDR2 is YSYEKL. The sample consisted of blood. This receptor was identified in a human donor with ulcerative colitis or Crohn's disease, or a healthy co-twin of an affected twin (not recorded which). This chain joins TRBV4-1 and TRBJ1-6; TCRdb designates TRBD1, a call that cannot be tested without DNA. CDR3 loop: CASSRPGSPGDSPLHF.